This T cell receptor (beta chain) was recovered during a study of vaccination effects on CD4 cells after COVID-19. Generated by immunoSEQ multiplex PCR, the TCRdb table keeps only in-frame clones and is missing some. The table lists 70,000 or so clones, around 77% of them singletons. CDR3 length equals 15 residues. Germline-derived CDR1 and CDR2 are SGHDT and YYEEEE. The J segment lost 2 bases and the V segment lost 4 bases, leaving 6 bases of the junction unmatched. Isolating CD4+ T cells followed less than 12 days of culture. Comments on this clone: Its antigen is unknown.

This sample comprised CD4+ T cells from PBMCs cultured without peptide, obtained before COVID-19 vaccination. This rearrangement joins TRBV5-6 to TRBJ2-1; 7 positions match TRBD1. This sequence originates from a human donor who received a COVID-19 vaccine. Here the CDR3 DNA reads TGTGCCAGCAGCGACTCGGGACAGCCCTACAATGAGCAGTTCTTC. Its translation: CASSDSGQPYNEQFF.